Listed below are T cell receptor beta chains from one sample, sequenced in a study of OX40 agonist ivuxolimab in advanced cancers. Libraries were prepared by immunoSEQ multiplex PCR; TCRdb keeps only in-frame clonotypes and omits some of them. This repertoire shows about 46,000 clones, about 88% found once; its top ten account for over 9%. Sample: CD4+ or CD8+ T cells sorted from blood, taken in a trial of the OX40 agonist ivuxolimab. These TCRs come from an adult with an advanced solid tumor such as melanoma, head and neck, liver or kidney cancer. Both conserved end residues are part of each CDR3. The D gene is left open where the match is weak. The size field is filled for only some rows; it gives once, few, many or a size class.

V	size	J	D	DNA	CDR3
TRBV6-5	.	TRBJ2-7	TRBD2	TGTGCCAGCAGTTTCTCTAGCGGCTCCTACGAGCAGTACTTC	CASSFSSGSYEQYF
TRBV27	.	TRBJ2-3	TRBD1	TGTGCCAGCAGTTTGGACAGGGGGCTGGGCACAGATACGCAGTATTTT	CASSLDRGLGTDTQYF
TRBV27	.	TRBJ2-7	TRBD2	TGTGCCAGCACCCCTGCGGGACTAAGATACGAGCAGTACTTC	CASTPAGLRYEQYF
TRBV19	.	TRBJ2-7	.	TGTGCCAGTAGTAACCACGAGGGTGGGGCCTACGAGCAGTACTTC	CASSNHEGGAYEQYF
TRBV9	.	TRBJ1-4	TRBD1	TGTGCCAGCAGCTCCGGGAAGGACAGGGGAGAAAAACTGTTTTTT	CASSSGKDRGEKLFF
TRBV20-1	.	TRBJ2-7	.	TGCAGTGCCGCCGACAGCTACGAGCAGTACTTC	CSAADSYEQYF
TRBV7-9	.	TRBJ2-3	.	TGTGCCAGCAGGAAGGACTATGCTAGCACAGATACGCAGTATTTT	CASRKDYASTDTQYF
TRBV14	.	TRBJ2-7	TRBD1	TGTGCCAGCAGCAACTTCGGACAGGGGGCTTACGAGCAGTACTTC	CASSNFGQGAYEQYF
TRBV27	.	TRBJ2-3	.	TGTGCCAGCAGTTTCCAGGGAGCAGATACGCAGTATTTT	CASSFQGADTQYF
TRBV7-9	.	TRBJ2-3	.	TGTGCCAGCAGCTTAACACTAGCAGTGGATCCAGATACGCAGTATTTT	CASSLTLAVDPDTQYF
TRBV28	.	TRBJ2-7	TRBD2	TGTGCCAGCAGCCTTATGGGCCTAGCGGGCCGGGACTCCTACGAGCAGTACTTC	CASSLMGLAGRDSYEQYF
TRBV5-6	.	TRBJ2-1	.	TGTGCCAGCAGCCACGCCAGGGACGGACATGAGCAGTTCTTC	CASSHARDGHEQFF
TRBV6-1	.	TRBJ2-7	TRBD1	TGTGCCAACTCCCTCGAGACAGGGCCCTACGAGCAGTACTTC	CANSLETGPYEQYF
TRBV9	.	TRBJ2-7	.	TGTGCCAGCAGCGTAGCTTCTACAGGGAACTACGAGCAGTACTTC	CASSVASTGNYEQYF
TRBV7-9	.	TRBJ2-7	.	TGTGCCAGCAGCTGGGGCAAGGGGGGATACGAGCAGTACTTC	CASSWGKGGYEQYF
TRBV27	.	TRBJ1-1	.	TGTGCCAGCAGTTTGGGGGTCAGGACTGAAGCTTTCTTT	CASSLGVRTEAFF
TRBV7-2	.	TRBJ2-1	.	TGTGCCAGCAGCTTATTCCGCGGGTATGCGAATGAGCAGTTCTTC	CASSLFRGYANEQFF
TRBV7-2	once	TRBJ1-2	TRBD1	TGTGCCAGCAGCCCATACGGACAGGGGGCGTTGGGCTACACCTTC	CASSPYGQGALGYTF
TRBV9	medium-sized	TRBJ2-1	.	TGTGCCAGCAGCGACAGATTTAAACCGGAGTCCTACAATGAGCAGTTCTTC	CASSDRFKPESYNEQFF
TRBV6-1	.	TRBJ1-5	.	TGTGCCAGCAGTGAATCGGGCCGATATAGCAATCAGCCCCAGCATTTT	CASSESGRYSNQPQHF
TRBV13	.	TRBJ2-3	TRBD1	TGTGCCAGCAGCACCTTGGGACAGGCGCGTACAGATACGCAGTATTTT	CASSTLGQARTDTQYF
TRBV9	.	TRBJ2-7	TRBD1	TGTGCCAGCAGCGTGGGGACAGGGTTCTACGAGCAGTACTTC	CASSVGTGFYEQYF
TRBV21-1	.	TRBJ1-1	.	TGTGCCAGCAGCAAAGTGCAGGTCCAGGGGAACACTGAAGCTTTCTTT	CASSKVQVQGNTEAFF
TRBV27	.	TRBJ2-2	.	TGTGCCAGCAGCTCATCCGGGGGCGGGTCCGGGGAGCTGTTTTTT	CASSSSGGGSGELFF